This T cell receptor (beta chain) was sequenced for a study of cytomegalovirus exposure and HLA in healthy donors. This table comes from immunoSEQ multiplex PCR, and its TCRdb copy is limited to in-frame clones, with some not included. The repertoire holds around 350,000 clones, with roughly 85% as singletons. Comment on this clone: Other nucleotide sequences in the sample specify the same CDR3.

The CDR3 is 11 residues long. Looked up from germline, CDR1 is DFQATT and CDR2 is SNEGSKA (reference sequence). With 6 bases removed from V and 0 bases from J, the gap between germline ends came to 4 bases. Sequenced material: PBMCs. The receptor comes from a young woman in good health and CMV-seronegative. The chain combines TRBV20-1 with TRBJ2-3, with D uncertain. The CDR3 region is CSATSTDTQYF. The CDR3 coding sequence is TGCAGTGCGACTAGCACAGATACGCAGTATTTT.